The clone carrying this T cell receptor (beta chain) was observed at least ten times. These data come from a study of response to subunit inactivated influenza vaccine. CDR1 is SGHNT, CDR2 YENEEA, per germline. Trimming stripped 5 bases from V and 3 bases from J, with 9 bases between. The CDR3 sequence is 13 residues long. TCRdb reanalysed the RT-PCR reads using MiXCR and keeps one entry per CDR3 protein. The sample includes 650,000 to 800,000 distinct CDR3 sequences, approximately 14% of them seen just once. This receptor was obtained from a man aged 45-65 years who received an inactivated influenza vaccine. Material: PBMCs from blood, obtained 14 to 15 days before vaccination. The rearrangement uses TRBV11-3 and TRBJ2-3; a possible D gene is TRBD2 (6 bases). In DNA, the CDR3 is TGTGCCAGCAGCGGGAGGCTTACAGATACGCAGTATTTT. It specifies CASSGRLTDTQYF.